Listed below are T cell receptor beta chains from one sample, sequenced in a study of CD8+ T cells in alopecia areata. Profiled with immunoSEQ multiplex PCR; TCRdb holds only in-frame clones, not every one. The data show more than 150,000 clones, about three fifths seen once. Sequencing was performed on CD4+ T cells sorted from blood, taken at week 4, from a patient treated with tofacitinib. These receptors all come from a human donor with alopecia areata. The conserved cysteine and the conserved F or W are not part of the CDR3 here.

CDR3 protein: ASSPFGGANTGELF; V gene: TRBV5-4; J gene: TRBJ2-2
CDR3 protein: SVRDWQGGDEQY; V gene: TRBV29-1; J gene: TRBJ2-7
CDR3 protein: ASSLDRGPYEQY; V gene: TRBV5-4; J gene: TRBJ2-7
CDR3 protein: AWSRGEDYGYT; V gene: TRBV30; J gene: TRBJ1-2
CDR3 protein: ATRRDRATGEQY; V gene: TRBV19; J gene: TRBJ2-7
CDR3 protein: ASSLDKNYGYT; V gene: TRBV5-4; J gene: TRBJ1-2
CDR3 protein: ASSRTGSGYT; V gene: TRBV13; J gene: TRBJ1-2
CDR3 protein: ASSQVLRQGTPYGYT; V gene: TRBV4-2; J gene: TRBJ1-2
CDR3 protein: ASSFQLAGGDEQF; V gene: TRBV28; J gene: TRBJ2-1
CDR3 protein: AWGQGQGIYNEQF; V gene: TRBV30; J gene: TRBJ2-1
CDR3 protein: SVEGKLNTGELF; V gene: TRBV29-1; J gene: TRBJ2-2
CDR3 protein: AWRMDRAYEQY; V gene: TRBV30; J gene: TRBJ2-7
CDR3 protein: ASSLEPNTEAF; V gene: TRBV7-9; J gene: TRBJ1-1
CDR3 protein: ASSQTSDVYEQY; V gene: TRBV16; J gene: TRBJ2-7
CDR3 protein: ASSLPTSGQGTQY; V gene: TRBV28; J gene: TRBJ2-5
CDR3 protein: ATSDREMGTGELF; V gene: TRBV15; J gene: TRBJ2-2
CDR3 protein: ASSLRTSGVKWVYEQY; V gene: TRBV27; J gene: TRBJ2-7
CDR3 protein: AWTRQGKYGYT; V gene: TRBV30; J gene: TRBJ1-2
CDR3 protein: AWVDGVNYGYT; V gene: TRBV30; J gene: TRBJ1-2
CDR3 protein: AWHRDSWADTQY; V gene: TRBV30; J gene: TRBJ2-3
CDR3 protein: AWSASSGGNIQY; V gene: TRBV30; J gene: TRBJ2-4
CDR3 protein: SVDGGQGFNTEAF; V gene: TRBV29-1; J gene: TRBJ1-1
CDR3 protein: AWSKGLQETQY; V gene: TRBV30; J gene: TRBJ2-5